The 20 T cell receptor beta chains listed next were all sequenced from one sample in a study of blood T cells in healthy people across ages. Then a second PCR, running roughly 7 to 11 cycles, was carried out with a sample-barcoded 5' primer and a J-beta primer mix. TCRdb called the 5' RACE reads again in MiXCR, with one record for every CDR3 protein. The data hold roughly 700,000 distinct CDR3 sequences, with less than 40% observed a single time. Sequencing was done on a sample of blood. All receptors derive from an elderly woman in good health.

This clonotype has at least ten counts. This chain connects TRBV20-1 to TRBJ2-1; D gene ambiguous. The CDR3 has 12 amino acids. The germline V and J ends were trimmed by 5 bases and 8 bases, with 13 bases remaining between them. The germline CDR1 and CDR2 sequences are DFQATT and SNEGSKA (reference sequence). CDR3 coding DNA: TGCAGTGCTTTGGGCAGGAGAGATGAGCAGTTCTTC. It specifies CSALGRRDEQFF.

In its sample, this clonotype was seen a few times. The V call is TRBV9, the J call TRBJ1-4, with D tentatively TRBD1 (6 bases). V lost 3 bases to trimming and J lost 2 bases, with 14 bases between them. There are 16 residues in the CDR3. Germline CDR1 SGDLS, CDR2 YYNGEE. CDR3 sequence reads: CASSANTGRTNEKLFF. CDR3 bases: TGTGCCAGCAGCGCGAATACAGGGAGGACTAATGAAAAACTGTTTTTT.

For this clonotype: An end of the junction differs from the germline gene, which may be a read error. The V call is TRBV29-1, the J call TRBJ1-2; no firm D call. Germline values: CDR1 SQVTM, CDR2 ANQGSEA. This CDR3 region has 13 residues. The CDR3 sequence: CSVEVGESYGYTF. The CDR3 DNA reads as TGCAGCGTTGAGGTTGGGGAAAGCTATGGCTACACCTTT.

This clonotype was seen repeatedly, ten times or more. DNA for the CDR3: TGCAGTGCTAGCGGTGGTAGCGGGGGCACAGATACGCAGTATTTT. Translated: CSASGGSGGTDTQYF. V gene TRBV20-1 combines with J gene TRBJ2-3; 8 bases match TRBD2. Germline CDR1 and CDR2: DFQATT and SNEGSKA (reference sequence). After removal of 3 bases from V and 1 base from J, the junction contained 6 bases not matched to a gene. This CDR3 region has 15 residues.

The CDR3 coding sequence is TGTGCCAGCAGTGTTAGCGGGATCGGCGCCTACGAGCAGTACTTC. Residues: CASSVSGIGAYEQYF. The chain uses TRBV27 and TRBJ2-7; 8 bases align to TRBD2. Trimming took 5 bases from V and 2 from J; bases not matched to a gene: 8. Germline V gene data show CDR1 as MNHEY and CDR2 as SMNVEV (reference sequence). This CDR3 is 15 amino acids long.

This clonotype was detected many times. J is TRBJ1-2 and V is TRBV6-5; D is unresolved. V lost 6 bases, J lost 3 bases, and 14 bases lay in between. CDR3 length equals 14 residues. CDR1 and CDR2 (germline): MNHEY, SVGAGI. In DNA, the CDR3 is TGTGCCAGCAGGGGCCTACGGACCTACTATGGCTACACCTTC. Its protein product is CASRGLRTYYGYTF.

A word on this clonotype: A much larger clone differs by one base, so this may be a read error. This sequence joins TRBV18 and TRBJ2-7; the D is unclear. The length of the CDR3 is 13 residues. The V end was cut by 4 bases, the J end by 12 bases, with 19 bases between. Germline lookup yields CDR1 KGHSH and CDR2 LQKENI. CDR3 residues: CASSRDRAETRYF. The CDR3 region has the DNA TGTGCCAGCTCACGAGACCGGGCAGAGACCCGGTACTTC.

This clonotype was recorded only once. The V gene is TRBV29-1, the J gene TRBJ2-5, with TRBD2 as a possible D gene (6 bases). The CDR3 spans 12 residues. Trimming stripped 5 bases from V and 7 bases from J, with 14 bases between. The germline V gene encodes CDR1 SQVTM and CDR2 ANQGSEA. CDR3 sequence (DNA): TGCAGCGTTTCGACCCATAGCGGGACCCAGTACTTC. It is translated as CSVSTHSGTQYF.

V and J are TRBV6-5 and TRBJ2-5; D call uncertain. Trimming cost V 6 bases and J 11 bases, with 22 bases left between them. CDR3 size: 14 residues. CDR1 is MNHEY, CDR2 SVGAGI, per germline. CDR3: CASSPLRRALVQYF. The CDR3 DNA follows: TGTGCCAGCAGCCCACTCAGGAGAGCTTTAGTGCAGTACTTC.

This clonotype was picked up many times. As DNA, the CDR3 is TGCGCCAGCAGCCAATCCAGCGGGGCCGTCCAAGAGACCCAGTACTTC. Translation gives CASSQSSGAVQETQYF. J is TRBJ2-5 and V is TRBV5-1, with 7 nucleotides matching TRBD2. The V segment lost 4 bases and the J segment 1 base; nucleotides outside the gene matches: 10. Germline loops: CDR1 SGHRS, CDR2 YFSETQ. The CDR3 spans 16 residues.

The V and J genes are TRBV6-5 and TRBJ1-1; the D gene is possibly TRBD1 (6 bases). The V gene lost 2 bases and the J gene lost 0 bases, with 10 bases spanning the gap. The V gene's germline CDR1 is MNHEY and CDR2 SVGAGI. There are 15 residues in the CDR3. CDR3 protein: CASSYLGGMNTEAFF. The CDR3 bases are TGTGCCAGCAGTTACCTCGGGGGCATGAACACTGAAGCTTTCTTT.

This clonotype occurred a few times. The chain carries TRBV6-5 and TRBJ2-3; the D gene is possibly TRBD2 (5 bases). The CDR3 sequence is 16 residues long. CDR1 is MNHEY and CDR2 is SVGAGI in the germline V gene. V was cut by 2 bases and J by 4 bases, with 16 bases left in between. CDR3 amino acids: CASSYLIGWESDTQYF. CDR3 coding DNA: TGTGCCAGCAGTTACCTTATCGGGTGGGAGTCAGATACGCAGTATTTT.

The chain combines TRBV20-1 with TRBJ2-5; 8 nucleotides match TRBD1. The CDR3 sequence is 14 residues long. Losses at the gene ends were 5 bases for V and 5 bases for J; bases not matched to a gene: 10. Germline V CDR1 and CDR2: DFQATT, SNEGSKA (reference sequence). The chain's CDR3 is CSAASTGVVETQYF. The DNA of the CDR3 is TGCAGTGCTGCCTCGACAGGGGTTGTGGAGACCCAGTACTTC.

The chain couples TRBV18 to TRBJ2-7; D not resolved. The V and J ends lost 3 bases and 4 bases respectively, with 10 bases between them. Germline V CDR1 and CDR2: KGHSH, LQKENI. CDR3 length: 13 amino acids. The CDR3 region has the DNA TGTGCCAGCTCACCGCGCTCCCAGTACGAGCAGTACTTC. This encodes CASSPRSQYEQYF. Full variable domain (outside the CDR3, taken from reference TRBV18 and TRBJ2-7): NAGVMQNPRHLVRRRGQEARLRCSPMKGHSHVYWYRQLPEEGLKFMVYLQKENIIDESGMPKERFSAEFPKEGPSILRIQQVVRGDSAAYFCASSPRSQYEQYFGPGTRLTVT.

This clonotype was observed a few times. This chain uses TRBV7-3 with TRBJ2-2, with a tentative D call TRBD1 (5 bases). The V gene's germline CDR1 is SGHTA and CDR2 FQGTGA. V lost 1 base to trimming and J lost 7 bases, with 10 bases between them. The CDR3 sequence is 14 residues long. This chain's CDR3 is CASSLKGPGGELFF. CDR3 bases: TGTGCCAGCAGCTTAAAGGGGCCCGGCGGGGAGCTGTTTTTT.

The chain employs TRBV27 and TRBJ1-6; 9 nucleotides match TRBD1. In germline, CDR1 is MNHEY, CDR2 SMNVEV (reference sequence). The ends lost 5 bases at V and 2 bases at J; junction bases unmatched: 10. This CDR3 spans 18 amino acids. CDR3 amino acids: CASSRLPGQGTYNSPLHF. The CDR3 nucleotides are TGTGCCAGCAGTCGCCTTCCGGGACAGGGAACCTATAATTCACCCCTCCACTTT.

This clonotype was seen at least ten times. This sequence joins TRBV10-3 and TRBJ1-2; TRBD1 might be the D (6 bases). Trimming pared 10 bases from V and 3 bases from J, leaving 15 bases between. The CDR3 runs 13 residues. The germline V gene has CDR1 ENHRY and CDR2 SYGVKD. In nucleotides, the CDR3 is TGTGCCACGCAGCGAGGGGGAGACTATGGCTACACCTTC. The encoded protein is CATQRGGDYGYTF.

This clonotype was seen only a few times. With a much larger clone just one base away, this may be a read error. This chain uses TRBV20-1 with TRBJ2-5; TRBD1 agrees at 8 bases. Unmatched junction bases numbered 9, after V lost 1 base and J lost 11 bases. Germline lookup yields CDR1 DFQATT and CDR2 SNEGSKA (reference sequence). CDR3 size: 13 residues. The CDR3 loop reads CSARVTGGNEQYF. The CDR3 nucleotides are TGCAGTGCTAGAGTTACAGGGGGAAATGAGCAGTACTTC.

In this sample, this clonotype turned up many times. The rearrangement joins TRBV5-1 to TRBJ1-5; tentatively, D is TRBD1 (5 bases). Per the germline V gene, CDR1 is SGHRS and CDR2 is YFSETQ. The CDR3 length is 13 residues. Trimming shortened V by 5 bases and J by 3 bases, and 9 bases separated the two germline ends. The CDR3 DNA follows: TGCGCCAGCAGGGGGGGGTTCAATCAGCCCCAGCATTTT. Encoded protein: CASRGGFNQPQHF.

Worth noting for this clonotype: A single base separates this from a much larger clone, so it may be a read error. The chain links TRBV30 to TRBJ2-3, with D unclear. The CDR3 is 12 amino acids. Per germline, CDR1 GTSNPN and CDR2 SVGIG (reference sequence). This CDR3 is CAWRSSYPTHYF. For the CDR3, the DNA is TGTGCCTGGAGGTCCTCCTACCCTACGCACTATTTT.